This T cell receptor (beta chain) was profiled in a study of T-cell memory formation after mild COVID-19. Trimming left V 4 bases short and J 2 bases short, with 19 bases between. Germline V gene lookup returns CDR1 SGDLS and CDR2 YYNGEE. The CDR3 has 16 residues. TCRdb processed the 5' RACE reads anew with MiXCR; each CDR3 protein has one entry. The sample includes roughly 130,000 distinct CDR3 sequences, 15% to 20% of them seen just once. Sequencing was performed on PBMCs or a T cell subset sorted from them (not recorded which). The rearrangement joins TRBV9 to TRBJ2-7, with D hard to call. This sequence was found in an adult woman who had mild COVID-19 (a few samples of this study predate the infection). Cell type and time point are not known. CDR3 nucleotide sequence: TGTGCCAGCAGCTTAGGTGGAGCGACCACCGCCTACGAGCAGTACTTC. It translates to CASSLGGATTAYEQYF.